This T cell receptor (beta chain) was identified in a study of CD8+CD57+ T cells in acquired aplastic anemia (dated by TCRdb to 2016 to 2019). For the wider study: On average, sorted CD4+ and CD8+ cells yielded around 3.4 ug of extracted DNA, with a range of 0.2 to 27.4 ug. Mean read counts for healthy donor samples were about 9.8 million for CD4+ cells and 11.0 million for CD8+ cells. The full study reports these points: Roughly 29 CD8+ CDR3 sequences were found in both patients and controls but appeared to be highly expressed in patients and within the immunodominant clones of the patients. Between patients and healthy controls, no significant difference in CD8+ Simpson's diversity was found (P=0.060).

The study deep-sequenced TCR repertoires of sorted CD4+ and CD8+ blood T cells from severe aplastic anemia patients and healthy subjects. Ficoll-Paque density gradient centrifugation was used to isolate peripheral blood mononuclear cells. CD4+ and CD8+ T cells were sorted by FACS or magnetic beads before DNA extraction. Worth noting for this clonotype: No cognate antigen has been identified for it. Base qualities are not recorded, but no much larger clone differs from it by a single base.

TCR beta VDJ combination and CDR3 sequence profiling used genomic DNA as the template. TCR repertoire sequencing was run on an Illumina HiSeq 2000. As for the original processing: TRBV/TRBJ rearrangement plots, CDR3 size and DJ length profiles, and Simpson's diversity index were used to assess repertoires. The most abundant DNA sequence in the deep sequencing data was defined as the immunodominant clone. CDR3 amino acid sequences were screened for sharing across subjects and were compared with published repertoires and the VDJdb database. Starting from the raw public reads, TCRdb applied fastp trimming at Q25, assembled clones with MiXCR and retained in-frame beta chains. Merged by CDR3 protein, the rows form single entries marked with the most common genes and DNA. The V and J calls shown here were made by TCRdb, not taken from the authors' results. The sample data list 400,000 to 500,000 distinct CDR3 sequences, and 65% to 80% of these were observed just once. The ten largest clones add up to 4% of the sample.

Sample: sorted CD4+, CD8+, or CD8+CD57+ T cells (not recorded which) from PBMCs. The TCR was taken from a human donor in good health, serving as a control.

CDR3 sequence: CASSLRDSTYEQYF. The sequenced DNA is TGTGCCAGCAGCCTCCGGGACAGCACCTACGAGCAGTACTTC. The chain uses TRBV3-1 and TRBJ2-7, with TRBD1 matching 7 junction bases. The CDR3 starts with the cysteine, ends with the phenylalanine, and has 14 residues. The DNA shown is the 42-base CDR3, in frame from base 1. Compared with germline, V lacks 4 bases and J lacks 2 bases; bases without a gene match: 5. CDR1 LGHDT and CDR2 YNNKEL are derived from the germline V gene (reference sequence).